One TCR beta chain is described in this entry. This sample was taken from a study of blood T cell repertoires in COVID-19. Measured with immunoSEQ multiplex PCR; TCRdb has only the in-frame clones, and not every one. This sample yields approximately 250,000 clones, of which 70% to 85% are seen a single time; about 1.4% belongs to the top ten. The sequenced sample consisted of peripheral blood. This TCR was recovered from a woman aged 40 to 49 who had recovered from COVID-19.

The chain's CDR3 is CASSLAMTGAEAFF. Written as DNA, the CDR3 is TGTGCCAGCAGCTTAGCGATGACAGGGGCTGAAGCTTTCTTT. The genes are TRBV7-2 and TRBJ1-1; 8 bases map to TRBD1. CDR3 length: 14 amino acids. V was pared by 0 bases and J by 6 bases, with 3 bases of the junction left unmatched. Germline CDR1 is SGHTA and CDR2 is FQGNSA.